This T cell receptor (beta chain) was documented in a study of T cells in women clearing cervical HPV infection. About this clone itself: Its cognate antigen is unknown. The read gets to within 3 residues of the CDR3 end, and the germline J gene fills in the rest.

Trimming removed 5 bases from V and 1 base from J, with 8 bases in between. CDR3 length equals 13 residues. In germline, CDR1 is DFQATT, CDR2 SNEGSKA (reference sequence). Overall study findings and caveats: TRBV6-7 relative abundance averaged roughly 0.1% in cases and under 0.2% in controls.

Genomic DNA, averaging around 1,200 ng per sample, yielded TCR beta CDR3 via immunoSEQ. TCRdb's copy holds only in-frame clones and misses some; the assay was immunoSEQ multiplex PCR. Its table records 20,000 to 25,000 clones. V gene TRBV20-1 combines with J gene TRBJ2-2; a possible D gene is TRBD1 (6 bases). This sequence was found in a woman aged 18 to 69 with a cervical HPV16 infection that either progressed to CIN3+ or cleared (not recorded which). The sequenced material came from blood buffy coat. The DNA read from the CDR3 is TGCAGTGCTGACAGGCGGAACACCGGGGAG. Protein sequence: CSADRRNTGE. The CDR3, in full, reads CSADRRNTGELFF.